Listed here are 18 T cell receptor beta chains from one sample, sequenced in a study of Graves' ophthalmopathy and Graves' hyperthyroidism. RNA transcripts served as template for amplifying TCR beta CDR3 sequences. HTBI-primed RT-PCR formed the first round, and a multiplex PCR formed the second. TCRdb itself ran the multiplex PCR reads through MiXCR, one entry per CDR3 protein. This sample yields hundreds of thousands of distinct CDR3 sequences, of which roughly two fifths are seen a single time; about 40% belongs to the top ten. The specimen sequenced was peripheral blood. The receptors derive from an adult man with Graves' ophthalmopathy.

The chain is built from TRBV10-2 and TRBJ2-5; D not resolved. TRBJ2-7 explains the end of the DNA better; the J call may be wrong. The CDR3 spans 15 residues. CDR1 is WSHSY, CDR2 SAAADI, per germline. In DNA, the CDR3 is TGCGCCAGCAGCCGCCTCGGAGTTCCCGCGGACGAGCAGTACTTC. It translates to CASSRLGVPADEQYF.

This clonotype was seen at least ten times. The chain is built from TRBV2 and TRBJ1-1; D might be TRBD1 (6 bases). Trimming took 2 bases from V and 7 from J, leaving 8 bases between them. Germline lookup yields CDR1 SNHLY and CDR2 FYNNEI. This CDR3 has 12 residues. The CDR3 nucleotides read TGTGCCAGCAGTGAACAGGACAGTGAAGCTTTCTTT. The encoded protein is CASSEQDSEAFF.

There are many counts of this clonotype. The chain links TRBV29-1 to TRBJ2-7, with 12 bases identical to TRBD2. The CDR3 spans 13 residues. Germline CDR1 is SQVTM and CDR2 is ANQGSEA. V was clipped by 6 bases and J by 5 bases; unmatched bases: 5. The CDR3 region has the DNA TGCAGCGTGACTAGCGGGAGAATCAACGAGCAGTACTTC. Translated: CSVTSGRINEQYF.

CDR3 sequence reads: CASSNDGPRGWNEQYF. CDR3 in DNA: TGTGCCAGCAGTAACGACGGACCGAGGGGTTGGAATGAGCAGTACTTC. The chain couples TRBV25-1 to TRBJ2-7; D tentatively fits TRBD1 or TRBD2 (5 bases each). Germline V lookup: CDR1 MGHDK, CDR2 SYGVNS. The CDR3 runs to 16 residues. Trimming pared 5 bases from V and 7 bases from J, leaving 24 bases between.

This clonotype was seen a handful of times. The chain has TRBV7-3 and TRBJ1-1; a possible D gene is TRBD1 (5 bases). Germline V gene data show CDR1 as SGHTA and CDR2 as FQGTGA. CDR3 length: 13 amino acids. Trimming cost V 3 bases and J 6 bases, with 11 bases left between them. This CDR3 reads CASSFGGVAEAFF. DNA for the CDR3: TGTGCCAGCAGCTTTGGGGGGGTCGCTGAAGCTTTCTTT.

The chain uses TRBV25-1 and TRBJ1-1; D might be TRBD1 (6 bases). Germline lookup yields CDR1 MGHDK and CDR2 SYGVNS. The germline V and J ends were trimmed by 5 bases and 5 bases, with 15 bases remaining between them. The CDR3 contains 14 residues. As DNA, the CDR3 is TGTGCCAGCAGTTTCATTCAGGGGAAGACTGAAGCTTTCTTT. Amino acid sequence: CASSFIQGKTEAFF.

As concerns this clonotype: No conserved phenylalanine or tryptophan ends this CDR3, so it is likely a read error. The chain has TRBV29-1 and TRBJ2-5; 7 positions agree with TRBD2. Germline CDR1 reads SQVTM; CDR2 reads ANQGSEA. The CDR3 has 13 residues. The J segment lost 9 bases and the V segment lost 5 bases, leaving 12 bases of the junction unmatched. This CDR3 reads CSVWRAGDHAQYS. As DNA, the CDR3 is TGCAGCGTTTGGCGGGCGGGAGATCATGCCCAGTACTCC.

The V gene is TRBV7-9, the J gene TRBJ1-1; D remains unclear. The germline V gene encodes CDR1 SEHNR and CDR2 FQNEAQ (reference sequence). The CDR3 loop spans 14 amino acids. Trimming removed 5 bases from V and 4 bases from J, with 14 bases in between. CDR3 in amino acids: CASSVGRLGTEAFF. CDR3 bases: TGTGCCAGCAGCGTTGGGAGGCTGGGCACTGAAGCTTTCTTT.

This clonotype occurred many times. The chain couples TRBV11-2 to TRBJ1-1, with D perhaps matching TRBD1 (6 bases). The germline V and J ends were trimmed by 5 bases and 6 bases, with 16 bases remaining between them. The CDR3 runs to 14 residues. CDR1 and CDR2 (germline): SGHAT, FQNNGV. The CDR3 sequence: CASSPISQGAEAFF. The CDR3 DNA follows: TGTGCCAGCAGCCCCATTTCACAGGGAGCTGAAGCTTTCTTT.

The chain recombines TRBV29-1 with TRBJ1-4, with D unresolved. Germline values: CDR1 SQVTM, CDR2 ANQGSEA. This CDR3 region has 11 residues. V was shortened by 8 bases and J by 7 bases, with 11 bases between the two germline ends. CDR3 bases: TGCAGCCAAGGGTTCGGTGAAAAACTGTTTTTT. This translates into CSQGFGEKLFF.

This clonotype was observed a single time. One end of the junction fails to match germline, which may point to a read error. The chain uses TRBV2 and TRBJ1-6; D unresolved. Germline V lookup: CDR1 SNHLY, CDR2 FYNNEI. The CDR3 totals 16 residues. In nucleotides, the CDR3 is TGTGTCAGCAGTGGACCCGTGGAATATTATAATTCACCCCTCCACTTT. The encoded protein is CVSSGPVEYYNSPLHF.

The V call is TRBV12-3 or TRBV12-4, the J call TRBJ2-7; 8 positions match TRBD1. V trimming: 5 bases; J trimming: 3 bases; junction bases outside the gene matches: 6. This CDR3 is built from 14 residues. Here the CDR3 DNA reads TGTGCCAGCAGTCGACAGGGGATCGACTACGAGCAGTACTTC. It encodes CASSRQGIDYEQYF.

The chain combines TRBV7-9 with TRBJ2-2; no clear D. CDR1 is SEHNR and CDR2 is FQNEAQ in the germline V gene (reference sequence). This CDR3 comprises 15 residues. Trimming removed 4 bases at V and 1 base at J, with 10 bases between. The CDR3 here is CASSSPAENTGELFF. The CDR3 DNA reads TGTGCCAGCAGCTCGCCTGCGGAGAACACCGGGGAGCTGTTTTTT.

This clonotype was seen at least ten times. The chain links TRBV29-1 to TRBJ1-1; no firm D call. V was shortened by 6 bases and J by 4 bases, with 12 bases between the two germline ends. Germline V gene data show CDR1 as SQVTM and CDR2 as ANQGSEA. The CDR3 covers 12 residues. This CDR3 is CSVTVAGTEAFF. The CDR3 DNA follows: TGCAGCGTAACTGTCGCGGGCACTGAAGCTTTCTTT.

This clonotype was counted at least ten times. The CDR3: CASSVGYRGQPQHF. The CDR3 nucleotides are TGTGCCAGCAGTGTGGGGTACCGTGGTCAGCCCCAGCATTTT. V is TRBV2 and J is TRBJ1-5; D gene ambiguous. The CDR3 consists of 14 residues. Germline V gene sequence: CDR1 SNHLY, CDR2 FYNNEI. Trimming stripped 4 bases from V and 6 bases from J, with 13 bases between.

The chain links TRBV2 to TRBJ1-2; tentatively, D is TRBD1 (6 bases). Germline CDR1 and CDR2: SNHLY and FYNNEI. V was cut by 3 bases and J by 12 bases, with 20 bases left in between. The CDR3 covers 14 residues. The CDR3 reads CASSDTTGARRDTF. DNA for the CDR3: TGTGCCAGCAGTGACACGACAGGCGCTCGAAGGGACACCTTC. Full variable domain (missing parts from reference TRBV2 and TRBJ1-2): EPEVTQTPSHQVTQMGQEVILRCVPISNHLYFYWYRQILGQKVEFLVSFYNNEISEKSEIFDDQFSVERPDGSNFTLKIRSTKLEDSAMYFCASSDTTGARRDTFGSGTRLTVV.

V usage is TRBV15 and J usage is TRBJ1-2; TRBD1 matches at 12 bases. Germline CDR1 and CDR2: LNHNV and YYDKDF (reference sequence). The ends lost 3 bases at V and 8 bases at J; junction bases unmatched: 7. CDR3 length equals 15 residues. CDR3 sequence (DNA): TGTGCCACCAGCAGCCGGGACAGGGGGCTTTACGGCTACACCTTC. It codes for CATSSRDRGLYGYTF.

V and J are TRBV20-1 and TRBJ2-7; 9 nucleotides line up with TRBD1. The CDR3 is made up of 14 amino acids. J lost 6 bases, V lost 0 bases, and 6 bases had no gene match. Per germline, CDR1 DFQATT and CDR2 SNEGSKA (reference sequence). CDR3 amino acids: CSAREPGQGFEQYF. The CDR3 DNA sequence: TGCAGTGCTAGAGAGCCGGGACAGGGTTTCGAGCAGTACTTC.